Each of the 16 T cell receptor beta chains below was sequenced from the same sample in a study of T cell changes during pregnancy in multiple sclerosis. Using immunoSEQ multiplex PCR, the repertoire was profiled, and TCRdb retains in-frame clones only, with some absent. The data show about 40,000 clones, approximately 94% seen once. The source material was CD4+ T cells from peripheral blood mononuclear cells, sampled in the third trimester of pregnancy. These receptors originate from a female donor with multiple sclerosis, enrolled in a pregnancy study.

V is TRBV30 and J is TRBJ2-3; 8 bases align to TRBD2. Germline CDR1 reads GTSNPN; CDR2 reads SVGIG (reference sequence). The CDR3 loop spans 14 amino acids. V shed 6 bases and J 3 bases; nucleotides not matched to a gene: 8. CDR3 bases: TGTGCCTGCCAAGCGGGAGTACAGACAGATACGCAGTATTTT. As protein: CACQAGVQTDTQYF. The full variable domain, completed using reference TRBV30 and TRBJ2-3, is SQTIHQWPATLVQPVGSPLSLECTVEGTSNPNLYWYRQAAGRGLQLLFYSVGIGQISSEVPQNLSASRPQDRQFILSSKKLLLSDSGFYLCACQAGVQTDTQYFGPGTRLTVL.

The CDR3 loop reads CASSLVGFLSYNEQFF. The CDR3 DNA is TGTGCCAGCAGCTTAGTTGGCTTTCTCTCCTACAATGAGCAGTTCTTC. The chain is built from TRBV11-2 and TRBJ2-1, with D unresolved. Trimming removed 1 base at V and 0 bases at J, with 10 bases between. CDR3 length: 16 residues. Germline CDR1 reads SGHAT; CDR2 reads FQNNGV.

The chain links TRBV19 to TRBJ2-3; the match to TRBD2 covers 8 bases. There are 16 residues in the CDR3. V shed 1 base and J 1 base; nucleotides not matched to a gene: 4. CDR1 is LNHDA, CDR2 SQIVND, per germline (reference sequence). CDR3 sequence (DNA): TGTGCCAGTAGTATAGCGGGGGGGCGAGGCACAGATACGCAGTATTTT. Its protein product is CASSIAGGRGTDTQYF.

V gene TRBV2 combines with J gene TRBJ1-2; TRBD1 matches at 8 bases. Per the germline V gene, CDR1 is SNHLY and CDR2 is FYNNEI. This CDR3 contains 12 residues. The V gene end was trimmed by 10 bases and the J gene end by 7 bases; junction bases not matched to a gene: 8. The CDR3 DNA is TGTGCCACTTCGACAGGGGTCGGTGGCTACACCTTC. This gives the protein CATSTGVGGYTF.

V gene TRBV5-4 combines with J gene TRBJ1-4; no clear D gene. Between the trimmed V and J ends, which lost 4 bases and 0 bases, there was a span of 10 bases. The germline V gene has CDR1 SGHNT and CDR2 YYREEE (reference sequence). This CDR3 comprises 15 residues. As DNA, the CDR3 is TGTGCCAGCAGCCTTCGCGAGGCAACTAATGAAAAACTGTTTTTT. Amino acids: CASSLREATNEKLFF.

The V and J genes are TRBV7-9 and TRBJ2-5; a weak D match, TRBD2 (5 bases). The germline V gene encodes CDR1 SEHNR and CDR2 FQNEAQ (reference sequence). This CDR3 is 15 amino acids long. Deletions cut 6 bases from V and 1 base from J, with 15 bases between. CDR3 amino acids: CASSVEGGPQETQYF. In DNA, the CDR3 is TGTGCCAGCAGTGTTGAAGGAGGTCCCCAAGAGACCCAGTACTTC.

The chain carries TRBV6-1 and TRBJ2-2; 13 positions match TRBD2. The CDR3 is made up of 16 amino acids. With V trimmed by 1 base and J by 4 bases, 0 bases remained unmatched. Germline lookup yields CDR1 MNHNS and CDR2 SASEGT. The CDR3 DNA reads as TGTGCCAGCAGTGAAGGACTAGCGGGGGGCACCGGGGAGCTGTTTTTT. Its translation is CASSEGLAGGTGELFF.

The rearrangement uses TRBV5-1 and TRBJ2-1, with 8 bases matching TRBD2. This CDR3 comprises 15 residues. The ends lost 0 bases at V and 7 bases at J; junction bases unmatched: 6. Germline CDR1 is SGHRS and CDR2 is YFSETQ. The CDR3 nucleotides read TGCGCCAGCAGCTTGGGGGGACTAGGATGGAATGAGCAGTTCTTC. It encodes CASSLGGLGWNEQFF.

The chain employs TRBV5-1 and TRBJ2-1; TRBD2 might be the D (5 bases). The CDR3 is 16 amino acids. CDR1 SGHRS and CDR2 YFSETQ come from the germline V gene. The germline V and J ends were trimmed by 1 base and 9 bases, with 20 bases remaining between them. The CDR3 bases are TGCGCCAGCAGCTTGCCTTCCACTAGACTCCTCGGTGAGCAGTTCTTC. As protein: CASSLPSTRLLGEQFF.

V gene TRBV4-2 combines with J gene TRBJ1-1; a possible D gene is TRBD1 (6 bases). The CDR3 is 16 residues long. V gave up 1 base and J gave up 5 bases, with 17 bases separating them. Germline V lookup: CDR1 LGHNA, CDR2 YNFKEQ. The CDR3 reads CASSQGGQGLRTEAFF. For the CDR3, the DNA is TGTGCCAGCAGCCAAGGGGGTCAGGGGCTGAGGACTGAAGCTTTCTTT.

The J gene is TRBJ1-1, the V gene TRBV12-5, with 10 bases that match TRBD1. V trimming: 5 bases; J trimming: 0 bases; junction bases outside the gene matches: 6. The CDR3 sequence is 16 residues long. The germline V gene has CDR1 LGHNT and CDR2 FRNRAP. The CDR3 nucleotides are TGTGCTAGTGGTCAAGGACAGGGGGGTGTGAACACTGAAGCTTTCTTT. It is translated as CASGQGQGGVNTEAFF. The variable domain in full, with the rest retrieved from reference TRBV12-5 and TRBJ1-1, is DARVTQTPRHKVTEMGQEVTMRCQPILGHNTVFWYRQTMMQGLELLAYFRNRAPLDDSGMPKDRFSAEMPDATLATLKIQPSEPRDSAVYFCASGQGQGGVNTEAFFGQGTRLTVV.

This clone appeared a single time. This chain links TRBV5-1 with TRBJ2-3; D is possibly TRBD2 (6 bases). This CDR3 is built from 15 residues. Looked up from germline, CDR1 is SGHRS and CDR2 is YFSETQ. V was pared by 3 bases and J by 0 bases, with 11 bases between. This chain's CDR3 is CASSSSSASTDTQYF. The CDR3 DNA sequence: TGCGCCAGCAGCTCCTCTAGCGCTAGCACAGATACGCAGTATTTT.

This chain uses TRBV13 with TRBJ2-3; no clear D. Germline values: CDR1 PRHDT, CDR2 FYEKMQ (reference sequence). The CDR3 is 14 residues long. The V gene lost 5 bases and the J gene lost 9 bases, with 18 bases spanning the gap. CDR3 coding DNA: TGTGCCAGCAGCCATTTCGCAGTTCACAGAACGCAGTATTTT. Amino acid sequence: CASSHFAVHRTQYF.

The V gene is TRBV28, the J gene TRBJ2-5, with D hard to call. The CDR3 length is 12 residues. V lost 7 bases and J 4 bases, leaving 10 bases between the germline ends. Germline loops: CDR1 MDHEN, CDR2 SYDVKM. The CDR3 nucleotides read TGTGCCAGCACCCCTTCCGGAGAGACCCAGTACTTC. It specifies CASTPSGETQYF.

This clone has only one observation. The chain recombines TRBV6-5 with TRBJ1-5; possibly TRBD1 for D (5 bases). Germline CDR1 MNHEY, CDR2 SVGAGI. Trimming took off 6 bases at V and 7 bases at J, with 13 bases between the two ends. The CDR3 consists of 13 residues. CDR3 in amino acids: CASRPTAFQPQHF. CDR3 coding DNA: TGTGCCAGCAGGCCGACAGCATTCCAGCCCCAGCATTTT.

This chain joins TRBV5-1 and TRBJ2-3, with 8 bases aligning to TRBD1. V lost 1 base, J lost 4 bases, and 5 bases stayed unmatched. Per germline, CDR1 SGHRS and CDR2 YFSETQ. CDR3 length: 15 amino acids. CDR3 sequence (DNA): TGCGCCAGCAGCTTGACAGGGGGATGGGCAGATACGCAGTATTTT. Residues: CASSLTGGWADTQYF.